Presented here are 30 T cell receptor beta chains from one specimen sequenced in a study of neurological immune-mediated disorders (dated by TCRdb to between 2018 and 2021). Receptors were amplified or captured by 5' RACE. Data came from an Illumina HiSeq 2500. Clones were called with MiXCR by TCRdb after fastp trimmed the public reads at Q25, and only in-frame beta chains were retained. Records with the same CDR3 protein are collapsed into one entry carrying the most frequent genes and DNA. This sample comprises over 60,000 distinct CDR3 sequences, under 5.5% of them detected only once. The top ten clones comprise around 3.3% of the sample. Sequencing was done on a sample of PBMCs. These receptors all stem from a woman aged 45-65 years with multiple sclerosis.

This clonotype was picked up a small number of times. The V gene is TRBV27, the J gene TRBJ2-5; 10 bases are shared with TRBD2. The CDR3 covers 17 residues. Per the germline V gene, CDR1 is MNHEY and CDR2 is SMNVEV (reference sequence). V trimming: 2 bases; J trimming: 5 bases; junction bases outside the gene matches: 11. The CDR3 reads CASSLMSSGGALETQYF. The CDR3 DNA sequence: TGTGCCAGCAGTTTAATGTCCAGCGGGGGGGCCTTGGAGACCCAGTACTTC.

This clonotype turned up a few times. One junction end disagrees with the germline gene, perhaps due to a read error. V and J are TRBV12-3 or TRBV12-4 and TRBJ1-5; 8 nucleotides align to TRBD1. The CDR3 runs 13 residues. In DNA form, the CDR3 reads TGTGCCAGCAGGGACAGGGAAGGGCAGCCCCAGAATTTT. Its translation is CASRDREGQPQNF.

In its sample, this clonotype was seen many times. The chain joins TRBV20-1 to TRBJ2-2; a weak D match, TRBD1 (5 bases). The CDR3 is 14 amino acids. Germline CDR1 DFQATT, CDR2 SNEGSKA (reference sequence). V was shortened by 1 base and J by 7 bases, with 13 bases between the two germline ends. CDR3 nucleotides: TGCAGTGCTAGAGGCCAGGGATATATCGGGGAGCTGTTTTTT. Protein product: CSARGQGYIGELFF.

This clonotype was recorded at least ten times. The gene calls are TRBV7-9 and TRBJ1-1, with unresolved D. Trimming left V 5 bases short and J 8 bases short, with 12 bases between. The germline V gene encodes CDR1 SEHNR and CDR2 FQNEAQ (reference sequence). The CDR3 sequence is 12 residues long. CDR3 in DNA: TGTGCCAGCAGCCCGACCTGGGAGGAAGCTTTCTTT. This sequence encodes CASSPTWEEAFF. The full variable domain, rest sourced from reference TRBV7-9 and TRBJ1-1, is DTGVSQNPRHKITKRGQNVTFRCDPISEHNRLYWYRQTLGQGPEFLTYFQNEAQLEKSRLLSDRFSAERPKGSFSTLEIQRTEQGDSAMYLCASSPTWEEAFFGQGTRLTVV.

This clonotype was observed many times. The chain employs TRBV12-3 or TRBV12-4 and TRBJ1-1; perhaps TRBD1 as D (5 bases). The germline V and J ends were trimmed by 6 bases and 11 bases, with 19 bases remaining between them. The CDR3 length is 13 residues. The CDR3 protein is CASSLDSLTVAFF. CDR3 nucleotides: TGTGCCAGCAGCCTCGACAGTCTGACGGTGGCTTTCTTT.

This clonotype was observed at least ten times. The chain couples TRBV5-5 to TRBJ2-7, with 8 bases fitting TRBD2. Germline V gene sequence: CDR1 SGHKS, CDR2 YYEKEE (reference sequence). Germline trimming cut 4 bases from V and 2 bases from J; bases unmatched to any gene: 8. The CDR3 covers 15 residues. CDR3 in DNA: TGTGCCAGCAGCCTCCAGAGCGGGGGTGCCTACGAGCAGTACTTC. Protein sequence: CASSLQSGGAYEQYF.

This clonotype was counted at least ten times. The V call is TRBV5-1, the J call TRBJ1-1, with 7 bases identical to TRBD1. The CDR3 sequence is 16 residues long. Germline loops: CDR1 SGHRS, CDR2 YFSETQ. Trimming at V came to 0 bases and at J to 0 bases, leaving 5 bases not matched to a gene. The CDR3 protein is CASSLGQGLMNTEAFF. For the CDR3, the DNA is TGCGCCAGCAGCTTGGGACAGGGCTTGATGAACACTGAAGCTTTCTTT.

This clonotype was seen repeatedly, ten times or more. The rearrangement links TRBV18 to TRBJ2-5; D is possibly TRBD1 (5 bases). The CDR3 covers 14 residues. The V gene lost 4 bases and the J gene lost 0 bases, with 9 bases spanning the gap. Germline V gives CDR1 KGHSH, CDR2 LQKENI. CDR3 region: CASSRSGYQETQYF. CDR3 DNA: TGTGCCAGCTCACGCTCAGGGTACCAAGAGACCCAGTACTTC.

This clonotype was seen more than once but under ten times. The J gene is TRBJ2-3, the V gene TRBV7-2; D uncertain. V shed 2 bases and J shed 0 bases, with 9 bases lying between them. Germline CDR1 and CDR2: SGHTA and FQGNSA. The length of the CDR3 is 15 residues. The CDR3 protein is CASSLFQTSTDTQYF. In DNA form, the CDR3 reads TGTGCCAGCAGCTTATTCCAAACTAGCACAGATACGCAGTATTTT. The full variable domain, completed using reference TRBV7-2 and TRBJ2-3, is GAGVSQSPSNKVTEKGKDVELRCDPISGHTALYWYRQSLGQGLEFLIYFQGNSAPDKSGLPSDRFSAERTGGSVSTLTIQRTQQEDSAVYLCASSLFQTSTDTQYFGPGTRLTVL.

The chain links TRBV20-1 to TRBJ2-3, with 8 bases aligning to TRBD2. Per the germline V gene, CDR1 is DFQATT and CDR2 is SNEGSKA (reference sequence). The CDR3 covers 14 residues. J was trimmed by 1 base and V by 5 bases; bases with no gene match: 5. In nucleotides, the CDR3 is TGCAGTGCTCAAGAAGCGGGGGGCACAGATACGCAGTATTTT. Its translation is CSAQEAGGTDTQYF.

This clonotype was counted ten times or more. V gene TRBV5-1 combines with J gene TRBJ2-5; no reliable D call. Per germline, CDR1 SGHRS and CDR2 YFSETQ. This CDR3 has 12 residues. V gave up 1 base and J gave up 2 bases, with 3 bases separating them. The DNA for the CDR3 is TGCGCCAGCAGCTTGCGTCAAGAGACCCAGTACTTC. Encoded protein: CASSLRQETQYF.

At least ten counts were recorded for this clonotype. This rearrangement joins TRBV5-1 to TRBJ2-2; D is uncertain. V gave up 0 bases and J gave up 5 bases, with 8 bases separating them. There are 14 residues in the CDR3. Per the germline V gene, CDR1 is SGHRS and CDR2 is YFSETQ. The CDR3 DNA reads as TGCGCCAGCAGCTTGGCCGGGTTGACCGGGGAGCTGTTTTTT. This gives the protein CASSLAGLTGELFF.

J is TRBJ2-1 and V is TRBV7-3; D remains ambiguous. The length of the CDR3 is 13 residues. From germline, CDR1 is SGHTA and CDR2 FQGTGA. Deletions cut 2 bases from V and 8 bases from J, with 10 bases between. CDR3 amino acids: CASSLSSGDEQFF. In DNA form, the CDR3 reads TGTGCCAGCAGCTTATCCTCTGGGGATGAGCAGTTCTTC.

This clonotype has ten or more counts. The V and J genes are TRBV6-5 and TRBJ1-6, with D perhaps matching TRBD1 (6 bases). V dropped 4 bases and J dropped 8 bases, with 9 bases sitting between them. Germline V lookup: CDR1 MNHEY, CDR2 SVGAGI. This CDR3 has 13 residues. The CDR3 DNA follows: TGTGCCAGCAGTTGGGACACCTATTCACCCCTCCACTTT. It codes for CASSWDTYSPLHF.

This clonotype was recorded many times. The chain has TRBV12-3 or TRBV12-4 and TRBJ2-7; D possibly corresponds to TRBD2 (6 bases). The CDR3 consists of 13 residues. Trimming took off 2 bases at V and 6 bases at J, with 11 bases between the two ends. The CDR3 sequence is CASSLTEGTEQYV. Here the CDR3 DNA reads TGTGCCAGCAGTTTAACGGAGGGGACCGAGCAGTACGTC.

This clonotype was detected many times. The chain combines TRBV20-1 with TRBJ1-3; tentative D call: TRBD1 (5 bases). The CDR3 spans 14 residues. Germline V gene sequence: CDR1 DFQATT, CDR2 SNEGSKA (reference sequence). Trimming cost V 0 bases and J 8 bases, with 14 bases left between them. CDR3 region: CSARDHLWGDTIYF. The CDR3, as DNA: TGCAGTGCTAGAGATCATCTCTGGGGGGACACCATATATTTT.

This clonotype was seen a handful of times. The V call is TRBV12-3 or TRBV12-4, the J call TRBJ1-6, with D perhaps TRBD1 (5 bases). V was clipped by 6 bases and J by 8 bases, with 20 bases between them. This CDR3 spans 16 amino acids. CDR3 sequence (DNA): TGTGCCAGCAGCTCGAACACCGGGGCTTGGGATTCACCCCTCCACTTT. As protein: CASSSNTGAWDSPLHF.

This clonotype was counted many times. This chain uses TRBV12-3 or TRBV12-4 with TRBJ2-2; D is unresolved. The CDR3 is 14 residues long. Trimming removed 5 bases at V and 5 bases at J, with 12 bases between. CDR3 coding DNA: TGTGCCAGCAGTCAGAACATGAGGACCGGGGAGCTGTTTTTT. It specifies CASSQNMRTGELFF.

This clonotype was counted a few times. The conserved phenylalanine or tryptophan is not found at the CDR3 terminus, so this likely reflects a read error. V usage is TRBV5-1 and J usage is TRBJ2-5; a possible D gene is TRBD1 (6 bases). The CDR3 covers 14 residues. Trimming removed 3 bases from V and 3 bases from J, with 12 bases in between. CDR1 and CDR2 from the germline V gene are SGHRS and YFSETQ. This chain's CDR3 is CASSYQGTEETQYN. DNA of the CDR3: TGCGCCAGCAGCTATCAGGGGACGGAAGAGACCCAGTACAAC.

Many counts were recorded for this clonotype. This chain links TRBV7-3 with TRBJ2-3; D may correspond to TRBD1 or TRBD2 (5 bases each). V was trimmed by 1 base and J by 2 bases, leaving 10 bases between them. From germline, CDR1 is SGHTA and CDR2 FQGTGA. There are 15 residues in the CDR3. The CDR3 DNA sequence: TGTGCCAGCAGCTTAAATGGGGACCTCACAGATACGCAGTATTTT. Encoded protein: CASSLNGDLTDTQYF.

This clonotype was seen repeatedly, ten times or more. The chain employs TRBV7-6 and TRBJ2-5; 9 bases match TRBD2. Germline lookup yields CDR1 SGHVS and CDR2 FNYEAQ. The ends lost 3 bases at V and 7 bases at J; junction bases unmatched: 9. CDR3 length: 15 residues. The CDR3 reads CASSFSGGDGGTQYF. The CDR3, as DNA: TGTGCCAGCAGCTTTAGCGGGGGCGACGGGGGGACCCAGTACTTC.

The rearrangement uses TRBV6-2 or TRBV6-3 and TRBJ1-6; D is perhaps TRBD1 (6 bases). The CDR3 is 15 residues long. Trimming took off 2 bases at V and 9 bases at J, with 14 bases between the two ends. Germline values: CDR1 MNHEY, CDR2 SVGEGT. The CDR3 region has the DNA TGTGCCAGCAGTTACCGTGACAGGTTCGGTTCACCCCTCCACTTT. Translated, it gives CASSYRDRFGSPLHF.

The V and J genes are TRBV12-3 or TRBV12-4 and TRBJ2-1; TRBD2 aligns across 7 bases. V lost 5 bases, J lost 7 bases, and 11 bases stayed unmatched. The CDR3 extends over 15 amino acids. The CDR3: CASSPSGPNRNEQFF. The CDR3 coding sequence is TGTGCCAGCAGTCCTAGCGGCCCTAATCGGAATGAGCAGTTCTTC.

This clonotype has ten or more counts. This chain joins TRBV20-1 and TRBJ2-4; D not certain. Between the trimmed V and J ends, which lost 5 bases and 1 base, there was a span of 12 bases. The germline V gene has CDR1 DFQATT and CDR2 SNEGSKA (reference sequence). The CDR3 covers 14 residues. CDR3 bases: TGCAGTGCTGGGTCGCGGTCTGCCAAAAACATTCAGTACTTC. Protein: CSAGSRSAKNIQYF.

This clonotype was seen ten or more times. The chain is built from TRBV12-3 or TRBV12-4 and TRBJ2-3; 7 bases line up with TRBD1. V lost 6 bases, J lost 2 bases, and 5 bases stayed unmatched. CDR3 length equals 14 residues. This CDR3 is CASRRDRATDTQYF. The CDR3 DNA follows: TGTGCCAGCAGGAGAGACAGGGCCACAGATACGCAGTATTTT.

This clonotype was observed at least ten times. The rearrangement links TRBV12-3 or TRBV12-4 to TRBJ2-3; tentative D call: TRBD1 (5 bases). CDR3 length: 14 amino acids. Between the trimmed V and J ends, which lost 3 bases and 2 bases, there was a span of 9 bases. In DNA form, the CDR3 reads TGTGCCAGCAGTTTCGGCAGGGACACAGATACGCAGTATTTT. Amino acids: CASSFGRDTDTQYF.

This clonotype was recorded many times. The rearrangement joins TRBV5-5 to TRBJ2-2, with 8 bases identical to TRBD2. The CDR3 has 15 residues. Germline lookup yields CDR1 SGHKS and CDR2 YYEKEE (reference sequence). The V segment lost 2 bases and the J segment 3 bases; nucleotides outside the gene matches: 3. CDR3 DNA: TGTGCCAGCAGCTTTCGCGGGGGGTACACCGGGGAGCTGTTTTTT. Amino acids: CASSFRGGYTGELFF.

This clonotype was counted ten times or more. The V gene is TRBV15, the J gene TRBJ2-3; D not certain. The CDR3 loop spans 15 amino acids. Germline V lookup: CDR1 LNHNV, CDR2 YYDKDF (reference sequence). Trimming took 0 bases from V and 5 from J, leaving 12 bases between them. In DNA form, the CDR3 reads TGTGCCACCAGCAGAGAAACGGGTGGTGGAGATACGCAGTATTTT. It is translated as CATSRETGGGDTQYF.

This clonotype was counted at least ten times. This sequence joins TRBV20-1 and TRBJ2-5; 11 bases map to TRBD2. The ends lost 6 bases at V and 2 bases at J; junction bases unmatched: 2. The V gene's germline CDR1 is DFQATT and CDR2 SNEGSKA (reference sequence). This CDR3 is built from 13 residues. This CDR3 reads CSATSGVQETQYF. The CDR3 DNA reads TGCAGTGCGACTAGCGGGGTTCAAGAGACCCAGTACTTC.

This clonotype showed up many times. This rearrangement joins TRBV7-2 to TRBJ1-4; possible D gene TRBD1, 6 bases. CDR3 length: 15 amino acids. Germline loops: CDR1 SGHTA, CDR2 FQGNSA. V was clipped by 1 base and J by 3 bases, with 9 bases between them. CDR3 sequence (DNA): TGTGCCAGCAGCTTAGGGACAGAACCTAATGAAAAACTGTTTTTT. It is translated as CASSLGTEPNEKLFF.